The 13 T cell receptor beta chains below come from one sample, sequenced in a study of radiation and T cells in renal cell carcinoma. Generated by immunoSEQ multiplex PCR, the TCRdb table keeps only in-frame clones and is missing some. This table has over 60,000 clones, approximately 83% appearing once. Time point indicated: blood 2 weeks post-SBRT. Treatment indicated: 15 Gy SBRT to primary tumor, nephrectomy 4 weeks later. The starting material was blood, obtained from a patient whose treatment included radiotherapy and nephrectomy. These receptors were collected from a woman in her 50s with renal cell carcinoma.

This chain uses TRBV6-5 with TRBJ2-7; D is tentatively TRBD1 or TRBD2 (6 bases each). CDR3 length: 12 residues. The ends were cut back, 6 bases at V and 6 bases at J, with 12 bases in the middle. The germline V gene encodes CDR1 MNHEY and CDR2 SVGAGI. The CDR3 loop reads CASRRGPLEQYF. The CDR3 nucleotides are TGTGCCAGCAGACGGGGGCCTCTCGAGCAGTACTTC.

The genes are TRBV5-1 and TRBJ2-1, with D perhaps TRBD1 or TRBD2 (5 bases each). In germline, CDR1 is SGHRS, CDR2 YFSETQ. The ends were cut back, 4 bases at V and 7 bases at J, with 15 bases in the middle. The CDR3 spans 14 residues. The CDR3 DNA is TGCGCCAGCAGCCCCTTTATGGGGGAGAATGAGCAGTTCTTC. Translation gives CASSPFMGENEQFF.

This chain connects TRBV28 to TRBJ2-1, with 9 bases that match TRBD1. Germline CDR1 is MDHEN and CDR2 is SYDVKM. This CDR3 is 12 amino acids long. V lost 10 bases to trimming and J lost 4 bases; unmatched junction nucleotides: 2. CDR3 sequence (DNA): TGTGCCACCGGGACAGGGTACAATGAGCAGTTCTTC. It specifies CATGTGYNEQFF. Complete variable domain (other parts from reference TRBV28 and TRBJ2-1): DVKVTQSSRYLVKRTGEKVFLECVQDMDHENMFWYRQDPGLGLRLIYFSYDVKMKEKGDIPEGYSVSREKKERFSLILESASTNQTSMYLCATGTGYNEQFFGPGTRLTVL.

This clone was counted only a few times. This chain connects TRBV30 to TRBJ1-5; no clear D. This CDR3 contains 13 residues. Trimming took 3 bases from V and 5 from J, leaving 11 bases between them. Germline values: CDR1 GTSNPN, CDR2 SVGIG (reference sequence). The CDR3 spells CAWRPSFDQPQHF. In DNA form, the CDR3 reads TGTGCCTGGAGGCCCTCTTTCGATCAGCCCCAGCATTTT. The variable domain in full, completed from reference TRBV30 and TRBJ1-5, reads SQTIHQWPATLVQPVGSPLSLECTVEGTSNPNLYWYRQAAGRGLQLLFYSVGIGQISSEVPQNLSASRPQDRQFILSSKKLLLSDSGFYLCAWRPSFDQPQHFGDGTRLSIL.

DNA of the CDR3: TGTGCCAGCAGCTTGGTAGGGGATGGCTACACCTTC. Translating it yields CASSLVGDGYTF. The rearrangement links TRBV5-4 to TRBJ1-2; possible D gene TRBD1, 5 bases. The CDR3 is 12 amino acids. Per germline, CDR1 SGHNT and CDR2 YYREEE (reference sequence). V lost 0 bases to trimming and J lost 6 bases, with 6 bases between them.

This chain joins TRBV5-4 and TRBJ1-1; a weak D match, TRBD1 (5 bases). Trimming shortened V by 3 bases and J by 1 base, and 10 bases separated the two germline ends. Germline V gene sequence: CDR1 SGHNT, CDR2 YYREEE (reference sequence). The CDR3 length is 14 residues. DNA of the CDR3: TGTGCCAGCAGCTCTGGGGCTGAGAACACTGAAGCTTTCTTT. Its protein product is CASSSGAENTEAFF.

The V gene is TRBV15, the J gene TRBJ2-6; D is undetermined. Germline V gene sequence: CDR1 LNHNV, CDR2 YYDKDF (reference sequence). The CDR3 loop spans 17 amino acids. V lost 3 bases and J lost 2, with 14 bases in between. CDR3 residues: CATSSLEIIPGANVLTF. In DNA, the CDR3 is TGTGCCACCAGCAGTCTTGAGATAATTCCTGGGGCCAACGTCCTGACTTTC.

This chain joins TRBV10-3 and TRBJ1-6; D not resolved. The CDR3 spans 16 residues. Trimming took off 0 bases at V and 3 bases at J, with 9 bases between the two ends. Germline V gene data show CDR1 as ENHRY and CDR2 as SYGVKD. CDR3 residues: CAISESQSVYNSPLHF. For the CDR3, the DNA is TGTGCCATCAGTGAGTCGCAATCCGTCTATAATTCACCCCTCCACTTT.

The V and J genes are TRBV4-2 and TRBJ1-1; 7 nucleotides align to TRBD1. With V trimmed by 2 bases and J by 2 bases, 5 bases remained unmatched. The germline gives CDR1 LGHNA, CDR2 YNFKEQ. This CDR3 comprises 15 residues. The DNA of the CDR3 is TGTGCCAGCAGCCAACACAGGGGCGCCAACACTGAAGCTTTCTTT. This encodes CASSQHRGANTEAFF.

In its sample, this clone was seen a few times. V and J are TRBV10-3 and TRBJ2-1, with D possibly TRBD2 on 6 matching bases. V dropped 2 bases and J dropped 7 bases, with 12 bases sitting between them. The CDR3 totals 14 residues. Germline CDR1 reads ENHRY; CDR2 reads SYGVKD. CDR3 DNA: TGTGCCATCAGTGAGACGGGACTGGGGAATGAGCAGTTCTTC. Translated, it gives CAISETGLGNEQFF.

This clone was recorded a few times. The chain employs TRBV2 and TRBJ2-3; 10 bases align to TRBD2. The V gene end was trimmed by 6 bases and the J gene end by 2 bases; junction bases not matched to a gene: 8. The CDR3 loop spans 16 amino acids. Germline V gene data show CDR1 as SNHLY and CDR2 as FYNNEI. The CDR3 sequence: CASRPGLASLTDTQYF. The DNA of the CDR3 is TGTGCCAGCAGGCCGGGACTAGCGTCGCTCACAGATACGCAGTATTTT.

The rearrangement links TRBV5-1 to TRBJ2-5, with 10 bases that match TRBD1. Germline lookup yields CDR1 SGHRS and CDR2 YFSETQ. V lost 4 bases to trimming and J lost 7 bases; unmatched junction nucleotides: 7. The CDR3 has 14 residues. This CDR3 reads CASSVGTGEGTQYF. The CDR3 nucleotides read TGCGCCAGCAGCGTCGGGACAGGGGAAGGGACCCAGTACTTC.

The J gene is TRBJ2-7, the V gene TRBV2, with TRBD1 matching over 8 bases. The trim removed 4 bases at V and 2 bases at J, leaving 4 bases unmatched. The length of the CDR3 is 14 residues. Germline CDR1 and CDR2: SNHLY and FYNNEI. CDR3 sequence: CASSAQGAPYEQYF. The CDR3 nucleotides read TGTGCCAGCAGTGCTCAGGGGGCCCCCTACGAGCAGTACTTC.